Reported below is one TCR beta chain. The record originates from a study of blood T cell repertoires in COVID-19. About the study: The analysed material was cDNA or gDNA that came from T cells, B-cell-depleted T cells, or PBMCs.

V shed 0 bases and J shed 4 bases, with 7 bases lying between them. Germline V gene data show CDR1 as PRHDT and CDR2 as FYEKMQ (reference sequence). The CDR3 sequence is 13 residues long. Source study methods: Cell counts per sample came from amplifying reference gene primers. TCRdb keeps only in-frame clones here, not all; method: immunoSEQ multiplex PCR. The V and J calls and clone size are taken from that table; D and trimming were inferred from the DNA. This table holds about 260,000 clones, 88% found once. This clonotype originated in a human donor in a cohort sampled during active COVID-19. The chain uses TRBV13 and TRBJ2-7; D ambiguous. Sample: peripheral blood. CDR3 residues: CASSLGEDYEQYF. The CDR3 DNA reads as TGTGCCAGCAGCTTAGGAGAGGATTACGAGCAGTACTTC.